The clone carrying this T cell receptor beta chain was seen many times. Antigen: not known. The TCR beta library used iRepertoire HTBI primers with Arm-PCR amplification of CDR3. TCRdb reprocessed the multiplex PCR reads with MiXCR, giving one entry per CDR3 protein. Of hundreds of thousands of distinct CDR3 sequences detected, around 12% appear once; the ten largest clones hold over 7%. Time point in this sample: newly diagnosed GD, antithyroid drugs for less than 3 months. The TCR library used RNA extracted from PBMCs. Patients were from an endocrinology department in Xi'an, China. The record originates from a study of regulatory T cells in long-lasting Graves disease. The ends were cut back, 2 bases at V and 8 bases at J, with 12 bases in the middle. Germline V CDR1 and CDR2: SEHNR, FQNEAQ (reference sequence). This CDR3 has 14 residues. Study-level points and caveats: Favored gene segments in persistent disease were TRBV28, TRBJ1-2 and TRBJ2-5.

A further study also used this sample, focusing on T cells in Graves' hyperthyroidism and ophthalmopathy. From that paper: The HTBI primer set drove a first-round RT-PCR of the TCR CDR3.

The sequence was obtained from a woman aged 25 to 39 with Graves disease. Material: peripheral blood mononuclear cells (PBMCs), obtained at new diagnosis, from a patient treated with antithyroid drugs. This sequence joins TRBV7-9 and TRBJ1-4, with a weak D call TRBD1 (5 bases). The CDR3 sequence: CASSLFQGGEKLFF. The CDR3 coding sequence is TGTGCCAGCAGCTTATTCCAGGGCGGGGAAAAACTGTTTTTT.